Following are 31 T cell receptor beta chains from one sample sequenced in a study of monozygotic twins with inflammatory bowel disease. From the 5' RACE reads, TCRdb lists one entry per CDR3 protein and no DNA. Its table lists about 210,000 distinct CDR3 sequences. The sample was blood. These receptors were obtained from a human donor with ulcerative colitis or Crohn's disease, or a healthy co-twin of an affected twin (not recorded which).

The V gene is TRBV7-9, the J gene TRBJ2-1. Germline lookup yields CDR1 SEHNR and CDR2 FQNEAQ (reference sequence). The CDR3 spans 12 residues. CDR3 loop: CASSLGLVEQFF.

This chain links TRBV10-3 with TRBJ2-5; the TRBD2 assignment by TCRdb is unverifiable without DNA. The CDR3 consists of 12 residues. Looked up from germline, CDR1 is ENHRY and CDR2 is SYGVKD. The CDR3 is CATRSVGETQYF.

The rearrangement links TRBV18 to TRBJ1-5. CDR3 size: 14 residues. Germline V gene data show CDR1 as KGHSH and CDR2 as LQKENI. The CDR3 region is CASSPYSSNQPQHF.

The genes are TRBV3-1 and TRBJ2-7; without DNA, the TCRdb call of TRBD1 cannot be checked. The CDR3 spans 16 residues. Germline CDR1 is LGHDT and CDR2 is YNNKEL (reference sequence). CDR3 protein: CASSAFGGPESYEQYF.

This chain uses TRBV18 with TRBJ2-7; TCRdb's D gene call, TRBD1, goes unchecked for lack of DNA. Germline CDR1 reads KGHSH; CDR2 reads LQKENI. The CDR3 covers 15 residues. The CDR3 loop is CASSPPSGGAVEQYF.

This chain links TRBV20-1 with TRBJ1-1. The length of the CDR3 is 12 residues. The germline V gene has CDR1 DFQATT and CDR2 SNEGSKA (reference sequence). The CDR3 protein is CSATGWGTEAFF.

This rearrangement joins TRBV5-1 to TRBJ2-5; TCRdb selects TRBD1, and the lack of DNA leaves this call unchecked. Germline V CDR1 and CDR2: SGHRS, YFSETQ. CDR3 size: 14 residues. CDR3 in amino acids: CASSTGHTGETQYF.

The gene calls are TRBV6-1 and TRBJ1-6. Germline CDR1 is MNHNS and CDR2 is SASEGT. This CDR3 is 17 amino acids long. This chain's CDR3 is CASAHVGAGAPYSPLHF.

The chain carries TRBV6-1 and TRBJ2-2. The CDR3 spans 12 residues. CDR1 MNHNS and CDR2 SASEGT come from the germline V gene. CDR3: CASSERSGELFF.

The chain recombines TRBV12-3 or TRBV12-4 with TRBJ1-5; TCRdb designates TRBD1, a call that cannot be tested without DNA. The CDR3 runs to 12 residues. CDR3 sequence reads: CASNQGNQPQHF.

The chain recombines TRBV6-6 with TRBJ2-1; TCRdb picks TRBD1, but there is no DNA to check that call. The germline V gene encodes CDR1 MNHNY and CDR2 SVGAGI (reference sequence). The CDR3 has 14 amino acids. CDR3 sequence: CASSYRQGDNEQFF.

The rearrangement links TRBV5-6 to TRBJ1-2. There are 13 residues in the CDR3. Germline lookup yields CDR1 SGHDT and CDR2 YYEEEE. This chain's CDR3 is CASSFGSNGGYTF.

The gene calls are TRBV14 and TRBJ1-1. CDR1 SGHDN and CDR2 FVKESK come from the germline V gene. The CDR3 runs to 16 residues. CDR3 region: CASSQDRRRRVTEAFF. The variable domain in full, with the rest retrieved from reference TRBV14 and TRBJ1-1, is EAGVTQFPSHSVIEKGQTVTLRCDPISGHDNLYWYRRVMGKEIKFLLHFVKESKQDESGMPNNRFLAERTGGTYSTLKVQPAELEDSGVYFCASSQDRRRRVTEAFFGQGTRLTVV.

The chain employs TRBV3-1 and TRBJ1-3. Looked up from germline, CDR1 is LGHDT and CDR2 is YNNKEL (reference sequence). The CDR3 contains 16 residues. The CDR3 sequence: CASSRAGEVFGNTIYF.

This chain uses TRBV20-1 with TRBJ2-7; with no DNA, the TCRdb D assignment of TRBD1 cannot be verified. Per germline, CDR1 DFQATT and CDR2 SNEGSKA (reference sequence). This CDR3 has 12 amino acids. CDR3 protein: CSASRQDYEQYF.

The chain recombines TRBV12-3 or TRBV12-4 with TRBJ2-5; TCRdb calls TRBD1, which cannot be checked without DNA. The CDR3 sequence is 13 residues long. CDR3 protein: CASTRAGMRTQYF.

The V and J genes are TRBV15 and TRBJ2-1; lacking DNA, the TRBD2 call made by TCRdb goes unchecked. Germline values: CDR1 LNHNV, CDR2 YYDKDF (reference sequence). This CDR3 comprises 14 residues. This chain's CDR3 is CATSRASGVREQFF.

This chain connects TRBV5-1 to TRBJ1-2; the D call from TCRdb, TRBD1, cannot be confirmed without DNA. This CDR3 spans 15 amino acids. Germline CDR1 SGHRS, CDR2 YFSETQ. The CDR3 sequence is CASSRDPRGENGYTF.

V and J are TRBV20-1 and TRBJ2-7; TCRdb lists TRBD1, though no DNA is available to test this call. This CDR3 region has 16 residues. Germline CDR1 and CDR2: DFQATT and SNEGSKA (reference sequence). The CDR3 sequence: CSAPPPTGRRGYEQYF.

The V call is TRBV20-1, the J call TRBJ1-5; TCRdb's D gene call, TRBD1, goes unchecked for lack of DNA. Germline CDR1 DFQATT, CDR2 SNEGSKA (reference sequence). The CDR3 runs 13 residues. The CDR3: CSARQGRDQPQHF.

The chain carries TRBV9 and TRBJ2-7; TCRdb gives TRBD1 as the D gene, but with no DNA this cannot be confirmed. Per germline, CDR1 SGDLS and CDR2 YYNGEE. This CDR3 is 14 amino acids long. CDR3 loop: CASTPQGGFGEQYF.

This chain links TRBV15 with TRBJ1-2; TCRdb names TRBD1, which stays unverified in the absence of DNA. Germline values: CDR1 LNHNV, CDR2 YYDKDF (reference sequence). This CDR3 is built from 14 residues. The CDR3 sequence is CATSRAGGEYGYTF.

This sequence joins TRBV20-1 and TRBJ2-7; TCRdb's D call, TRBD2, is unchecked because there is no DNA. CDR1 is DFQATT, CDR2 SNEGSKA, per germline (reference sequence). The CDR3 runs 14 residues. The CDR3 loop reads CSAGRISGGYEQYF.

The rearrangement joins TRBV20-1 to TRBJ2-1; TCRdb designates TRBD1, a call that cannot be tested without DNA. This CDR3 contains 15 residues. Germline V gives CDR1 DFQATT, CDR2 SNEGSKA (reference sequence). The CDR3 spells CSARPWESSYNEQFF.

V gene TRBV7-9 combines with J gene TRBJ2-7; no DNA is available, so the TRBD2 call from TCRdb remains unchecked. CDR3 length: 15 residues. Germline V gene sequence: CDR1 SEHNR, CDR2 FQNEAQ (reference sequence). This chain's CDR3 is CASSDTSGDLYEQYF. Full variable domain (rest looked up from reference TRBV7-9 and TRBJ2-7): DTGVSQNPRHKITKRGQNVTFRCDPISEHNRLYWYRQTLGQGPEFLTYFQNEAQLEKSRLLSDRFSAERPKGSFSTLEIQRTEQGDSAMYLCASSDTSGDLYEQYFGPGTRLTVT.

This chain joins TRBV6-1 and TRBJ1-4; TCRdb's D call of TRBD1 is untestable without DNA. Germline-derived CDR1 and CDR2 are MNHNS and SASEGT. The CDR3 is 15 amino acids. CDR3 amino acids: CASRPQGAANEKLFF.

The chain employs TRBV4-2 and TRBJ2-1. The CDR3 length is 16 residues. Germline-derived CDR1 and CDR2 are LGHNA and YNFKEQ. The CDR3 spells CASSQDLGPGVSEQFF.

This rearrangement joins TRBV10-3 to TRBJ2-3; TCRdb picks TRBD1, but there is no DNA to check that call. This CDR3 has 12 residues. CDR1 is ENHRY and CDR2 is SYGVKD in the germline V gene. CDR3 protein: CAISETGDTQYF.

V is TRBV5-1 and J is TRBJ2-5. Germline-derived CDR1 and CDR2 are SGHRS and YFSETQ. The CDR3 sequence is 14 residues long. CDR3 region: CASRMDEARETQYF. The full variable domain, in which reference TRBV5-1 and TRBJ2-5 provide the parts outside the CDR3, is KAGVTQTPRYLIKTRGQQVTLSCSPISGHRSVSWYQQTPGQGLQFLFEYFSETQRNKGNFPGRFSGRQFSNSRSEMNVSTLELGDSALYLCASRMDEARETQYFGPGTRLLVL.

This sequence joins TRBV20-1 and TRBJ2-1; without DNA, the TCRdb call of TRBD2 cannot be checked. CDR1 is DFQATT and CDR2 is SNEGSKA in the germline V gene (reference sequence). CDR3 length equals 18 residues. The CDR3 sequence: CSAPGTAGLPGGYNEQFF.

The chain employs TRBV12-3 or TRBV12-4 and TRBJ2-7. The length of the CDR3 is 13 residues. The chain's CDR3 is CASSFHGSYEQYF.